Following are 3 T cell receptor beta chains from one sample sequenced in a study of naive and memory T cell subsets. Both TRBC1 and TRBC2 were covered by a beta constant-region primer of two equimolar oligonucleotides. From the UMI-ligation and nested PCR reads, TCRdb called clonotypes with MiXCR, one entry per CDR3 protein. The sample has roughly 20,000 distinct CDR3 sequences; 9.5% to 12% are singletons. Material: central memory CD8+ T cells from blood. The receptor set was obtained from a human donor in good health.

This clonotype has more than one count but fewer than ten. The chain couples TRBV5-1 to TRBJ2-1, with D possibly TRBD1 on 5 matching bases. The germline V gene has CDR1 SGHRS and CDR2 YFSETQ. CDR3 length: 15 amino acids. The germline V and J ends were trimmed by 0 bases and 2 bases, with 9 bases remaining between them. CDR3: CASSLAQGTYNEQFF. The CDR3 nucleotides read TGCGCCAGCAGCTTGGCGCAGGGTACCTACAATGAGCAGTTCTTC. Based on the CDR3 plus reference TRBV5-1 and TRBJ2-1, the full variable domain is KAGVTQTPRYLIKTRGQQVTLSCSPISGHRSVSWYQQTPGQGLQFLFEYFSETQRNKGNFPGRFSGRQFSNSRSEMNVSTLELGDSALYLCASSLAQGTYNEQFFGPGTRLTVL.

This clonotype has at least ten counts. The chain carries TRBV5-6 and TRBJ1-4; D not certain. CDR3 length: 15 residues. V lost 4 bases, J lost 4 bases, and 14 bases lay in between. Germline values: CDR1 SGHDT, CDR2 YYEEEE. The CDR3 DNA sequence: TGTGCCAGCAGCCCGACCTCAGGTTTTAATGAAAAACTGTTTTTT. Its protein is CASSPTSGFNEKLFF. The full variable domain, in which reference TRBV5-6 and TRBJ1-4 provide the parts outside the CDR3, is DAGVTQSPTHLIKTRGQQVTLRCSPKSGHDTVSWYQQALGQGPQFIFQYYEEEERQRGNFPDRFSGHQFPNYSSELNVNALLLGDSALYLCASSPTSGFNEKLFFGSGTQLSVL.

In its sample, this clonotype was seen many times. V is TRBV4-1 and J is TRBJ2-1, with 9 nucleotides matching TRBD2. The CDR3 is 17 amino acids. V lost 3 bases and J lost 8; bases outside the gene matches: 14. In germline, CDR1 is MGHRA, CDR2 YSYEKL. The CDR3 sequence: CASSQDHVAGVIDEQFF. In nucleotides, the CDR3 is TGCGCCAGCAGCCAGGATCACGTAGCGGGAGTCATCGATGAGCAGTTCTTC.